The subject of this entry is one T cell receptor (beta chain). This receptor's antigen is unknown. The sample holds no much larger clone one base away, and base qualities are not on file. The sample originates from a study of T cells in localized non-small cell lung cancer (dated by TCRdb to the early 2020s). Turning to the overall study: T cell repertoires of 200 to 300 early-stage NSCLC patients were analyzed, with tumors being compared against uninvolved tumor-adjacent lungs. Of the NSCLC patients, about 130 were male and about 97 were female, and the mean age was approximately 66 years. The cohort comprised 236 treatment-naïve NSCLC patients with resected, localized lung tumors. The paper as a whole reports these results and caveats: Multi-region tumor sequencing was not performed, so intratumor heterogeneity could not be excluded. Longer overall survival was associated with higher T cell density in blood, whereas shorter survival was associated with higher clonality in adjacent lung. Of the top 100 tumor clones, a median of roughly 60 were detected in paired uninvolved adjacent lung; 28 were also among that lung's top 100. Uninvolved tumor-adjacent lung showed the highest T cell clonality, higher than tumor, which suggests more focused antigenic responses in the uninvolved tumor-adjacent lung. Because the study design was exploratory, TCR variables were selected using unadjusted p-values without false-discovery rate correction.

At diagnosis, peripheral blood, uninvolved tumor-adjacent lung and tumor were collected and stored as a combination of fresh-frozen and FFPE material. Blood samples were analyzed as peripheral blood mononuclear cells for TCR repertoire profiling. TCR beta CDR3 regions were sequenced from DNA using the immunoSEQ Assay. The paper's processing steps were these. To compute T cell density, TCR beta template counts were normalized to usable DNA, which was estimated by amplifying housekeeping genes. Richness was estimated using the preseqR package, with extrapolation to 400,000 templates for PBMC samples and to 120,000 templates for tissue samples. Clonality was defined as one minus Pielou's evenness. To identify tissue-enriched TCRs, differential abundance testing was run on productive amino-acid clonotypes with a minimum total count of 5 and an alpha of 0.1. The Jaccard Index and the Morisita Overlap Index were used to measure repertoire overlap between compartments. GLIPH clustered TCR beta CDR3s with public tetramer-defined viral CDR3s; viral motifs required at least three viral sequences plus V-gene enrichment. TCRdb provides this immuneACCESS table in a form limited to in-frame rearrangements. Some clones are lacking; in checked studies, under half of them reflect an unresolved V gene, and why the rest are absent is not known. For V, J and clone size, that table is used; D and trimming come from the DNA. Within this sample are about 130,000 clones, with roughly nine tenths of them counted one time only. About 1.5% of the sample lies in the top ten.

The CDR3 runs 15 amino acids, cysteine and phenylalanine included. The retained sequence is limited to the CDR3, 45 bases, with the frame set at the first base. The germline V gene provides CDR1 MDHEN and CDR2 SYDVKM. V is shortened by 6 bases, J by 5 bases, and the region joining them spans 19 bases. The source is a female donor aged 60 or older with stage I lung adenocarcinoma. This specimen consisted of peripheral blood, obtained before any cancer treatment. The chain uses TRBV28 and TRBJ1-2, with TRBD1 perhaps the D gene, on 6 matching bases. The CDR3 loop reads CASSPIGGRGYGYTF. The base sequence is TGTGCCAGCAGCCCAATAGGGGGGAGAGGGTATGGCTACACCTTC.